Here is one T cell receptor (beta chain) with its context. Original data processing: Estimated nucleated cell counts came from reference gene primer amplification. Profiling relied on immunoSEQ multiplex PCR, and the TCRdb table lists in-frame clones only, not all of them. V and J calls plus clone size are reproduced from that table; the DNA served to infer D and trimming. The sample yields a few hundred thousand clones, about 88% seen once. The data belong to a study of blood T cell repertoires in COVID-19. Sample: peripheral blood. The receptor comes from a woman in her thirties or forties who had recovered from COVID-19.

The CDR3 sequence is CASSPMSLAGVYEQYF. CDR3 in DNA: TGTGCCAGCAGCCCGATGTCCTTAGCGGGAGTCTACGAGCAGTACTTC. The chain has TRBV5-6 and TRBJ2-7, with 9 bases that match TRBD2. The CDR3 length is 16 residues. Germline lookup yields CDR1 SGHDT and CDR2 YYEEEE. The trim removed 4 bases at V and 3 bases at J, leaving 11 bases unmatched.